This T cell receptor beta chain was identified during a study of T cells in localized non-small cell lung cancer. Repertoires were generated with immunoSEQ multiplex PCR, while TCRdb's copy carries only in-frame clones and drops some. The data hold about 59,000 clones, with roughly 90% observed a single time. The V end was cut by 1 base, the J end by 7 bases, with 11 bases between. Per the germline V gene, CDR1 is SGHTA and CDR2 is FQGTGA. This CDR3 has 13 residues. The chain is built from TRBV7-3 and TRBJ2-7, with D perhaps given as TRBD1 or TRBD2 (5 bases each). The TCR comes from a woman aged 35 to 70 with stage I lung adenocarcinoma. The sequences come from peripheral blood, collected before any cancer treatment. CDR3 nucleotides: TGTGCCAGCAGCTTAATAGAGGGGACGGAGCAGTACTTC. This sequence encodes CASSLIEGTEQYF.